The source of this T cell receptor beta chain is a study of blood T cells in healthy people across ages. In the case of this clonotype: Its target is unknown.

Study-wide results and caveats: Per-million-T-cell TCR beta diversity fell roughly linearly with age.

The use of a sample-barcoded 5' primer and a J-beta primer mix characterized a second PCR of 7 to 11 cycles. One entry per CDR3 protein results from TCRdb running MiXCR on the 5' RACE reads. The table shows 980,000 or so distinct CDR3 sequences, with 40% to 60% occurring only once. The CDR3 contains 16 residues. The V end was cut by 8 bases, the J end by 6 bases, with 26 bases between. In germline, CDR1 is MNHNY, CDR2 SVGAGI (reference sequence). This sequence originates from a man aged 30 to 45 in good health. The rearrangement links TRBV6-6 to TRBJ2-7, with D possibly matching TRBD1 (5 bases). The sequencing sample was made of blood. The CDR3 sequence is CASRTGTMSSSGEQYF. In DNA, the CDR3 is TGTGCCAGCCGAACAGGAACCATGTCCTCCTCGGGCGAGCAGTACTTC.